The clone carrying this TCR beta chain appeared many times. Sample-barcoded 5' priming and a J-beta primer mix drove a second PCR of roughly 6 to 12 cycles. TCRdb reanalysed the 5' RACE reads using MiXCR and keeps one entry per CDR3 protein. This table holds 750,000 to 1,000,000 distinct CDR3 sequences, about 27% found once. The sample is drawn from a study of blood T cells in healthy people across ages. The CDR3 is made up of 16 amino acids. The ends lost 3 bases at V and 9 bases at J; junction bases unmatched: 11. The germline CDR1 and CDR2 sequences are MDHEN and SYDVKM. This sample also belongs to another study, concerning T cells of mothers and their children.

This TCR derives from a woman between 40 and 55 years old in good health. The sample consisted of blood. The chain has TRBV28 and TRBJ2-1; the match to TRBD2 covers 10 bases. The CDR3 loop reads CASSLIERGGGGEQFF. The CDR3 DNA is TGTGCCAGCAGTTTGATCGAGCGGGGGGGCGGCGGTGAGCAGTTCTTC.